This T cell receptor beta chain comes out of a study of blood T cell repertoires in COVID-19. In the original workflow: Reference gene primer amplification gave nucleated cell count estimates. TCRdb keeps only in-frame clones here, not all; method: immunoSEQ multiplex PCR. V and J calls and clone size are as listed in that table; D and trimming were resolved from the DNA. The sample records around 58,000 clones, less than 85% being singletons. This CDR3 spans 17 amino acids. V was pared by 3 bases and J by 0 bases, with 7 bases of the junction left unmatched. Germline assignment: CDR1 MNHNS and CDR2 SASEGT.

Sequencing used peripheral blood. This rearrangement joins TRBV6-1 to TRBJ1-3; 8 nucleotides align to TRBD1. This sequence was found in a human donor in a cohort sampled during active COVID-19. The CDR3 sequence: CASSDSAGGFSGNTIYF. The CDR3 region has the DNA TGTGCCAGCAGTGATTCTGCAGGGGGCTTCTCTGGAAACACCATATATTTT.